The 24 T cell receptor beta chains below all came from one sample that was sequenced in a study of early T cells in non-severe SARS-CoV-2 infection. TCRdb re-called the 5' RACE reads through MiXCR, storing one row per CDR3 protein. Of about 70,000 distinct CDR3 sequences in the sample, more than 8% were seen once. The sample was whole blood, taken at baseline. The source of these receptors is an adult who was a healthcare worker with PCR-confirmed SARS-CoV-2 infection or an uninfected control (not recorded which).

This clonotype was recorded a few times. The V and J genes are TRBV5-4 and TRBJ2-1; unclear D gene. The CDR3 is made up of 13 amino acids. Germline-derived CDR1 and CDR2 are SGHNT and YYREEE (reference sequence). V lost 0 bases to trimming and J lost 3 bases, with 4 bases between them. CDR3 in DNA: TGTGCCAGCAGCTTGGTTAACTACAATGAGCAGTTCTTC. This sequence encodes CASSLVNYNEQFF.

In this sample, this clonotype turned up many times. The chain has TRBV7-2 and TRBJ2-7; D possibly corresponds to TRBD1 (6 bases). The CDR3 totals 14 residues. Germline-derived CDR1 and CDR2 are SGHTA and FQGNSA. With 4 bases removed from V and 4 bases from J, the gap between germline ends came to 14 bases. CDR3 residues: CASSSGTQNYEQYF. The CDR3 DNA is TGTGCCAGCAGCTCCGGGACACAAAATTACGAGCAGTACTTC.

Worth noting for this clonotype: The final CDR3 position lacks the conserved phenylalanine or tryptophan, pointing to a likely read error. The V gene is TRBV5-1, the J gene TRBJ2-7; unclear D gene. The germline V gene encodes CDR1 SGHRS and CDR2 YFSETQ. V gave up 0 bases and J gave up 4 bases, with 2 bases separating them. The CDR3 length is 11 residues. CDR3 sequence reads: CASSLGYEQYL. The CDR3 bases are TGCGCCAGCAGCTTGGGGTACGAGCAGTACCTC.

The sample holds many counts of this clonotype. The chain links TRBV6-6 to TRBJ2-3; 8 bases fit TRBD2. The CDR3 is 15 amino acids. Looked up from germline, CDR1 is MNHNY and CDR2 is SVGAGI (reference sequence). Trimming removed 5 bases from V and 4 bases from J; junction bases left unmatched: 8. The CDR3: CASSPGLAIPDTQYF. The CDR3 DNA sequence: TGTGCCAGCAGTCCCGGACTAGCAATCCCAGATACGCAGTATTTT.

A few counts support this clonotype. The rearrangement links TRBV7-8 to TRBJ1-5, with D possibly matching TRBD1 (5 bases). Trimming left V 8 bases short and J 4 bases short, with 12 bases between. The CDR3 has 13 residues. Germline V lookup: CDR1 SGHVS, CDR2 FQNEAQ. CDR3 DNA: TGTGCCAGCGGCCCAACAGGTAATCAGCCCCAGCATTTT. It specifies CASGPTGNQPQHF.

This clonotype has a handful of counts. The V and J genes are TRBV27 and TRBJ2-7, with 13 nucleotides matching TRBD2. The V gene's germline CDR1 is MNHEY and CDR2 SMNVEV (reference sequence). The CDR3 runs to 17 residues. Trimming cost V 6 bases and J 2 bases; bases outside gene matches: 10. The chain's CDR3 is CASSKTGGLAGTYEQYF. The CDR3 DNA sequence: TGTGCCAGCAGCAAGACAGGGGGACTAGCGGGAACCTACGAGCAGTACTTC.

Many counts were recorded for this clonotype. This rearrangement joins TRBV20-1 to TRBJ2-1; no clear D gene. Deletions cut 0 bases from V and 8 bases from J, with 8 bases between. The CDR3 length is 12 residues. The germline V gene encodes CDR1 DFQATT and CDR2 SNEGSKA (reference sequence). The CDR3 DNA sequence: TGCAGTGCTAGAGATTCGCTGTATGAGCAGTTCTTC. This translates into CSARDSLYEQFF.

This clonotype showed up many times. The genes are TRBV29-1 and TRBJ2-3, with D uncertain. Germline V gene data show CDR1 as SQVTM and CDR2 as ANQGSEA. The CDR3 is 14 residues long. V was shortened by 4 bases and J by 0 bases, with 11 bases between the two germline ends. For the CDR3, the DNA is TGCAGCGTTGTGGGTGACTCTAGCACAGATACGCAGTATTTT. Translating it yields CSVVGDSSTDTQYF.

V is TRBV28 and J is TRBJ2-7; D possibly corresponds to TRBD1 (5 bases). V lost 6 bases, J lost 4 bases, and 7 bases lay in between. The CDR3 spans 11 residues. The germline V gene has CDR1 MDHEN and CDR2 SYDVKM. The CDR3 is CASRTDYEQYF. CDR3 DNA: TGTGCCAGCAGGACAGATTACGAGCAGTACTTC.

At least ten counts were recorded for this clonotype. This chain joins TRBV12-3 or TRBV12-4 and TRBJ2-7, with D tentatively TRBD2 (5 bases). This CDR3 has 11 amino acids. V was pared by 5 bases and J by 4 bases, with 6 bases between. Here the CDR3 reads CASSRGYEQYF. The CDR3 DNA follows: TGTGCCAGCAGTCGAGGGTACGAGCAGTACTTC.

This clonotype was counted ten times or more. V usage is TRBV27 and J usage is TRBJ1-2, with D unclear. Trimming pared 6 bases from V and 0 bases from J, leaving 8 bases between. CDR3 length: 13 amino acids. Germline assignment: CDR1 MNHEY and CDR2 SMNVEV (reference sequence). The CDR3 reads CASRAASNYGYTF. The CDR3 DNA reads as TGTGCCAGCAGGGCAGCGTCTAACTATGGCTACACCTTC.

The rearrangement joins TRBV28 to TRBJ2-7, with TRBD2 matching 7 bases. The V segment lost 6 bases and the J segment 3 bases; nucleotides outside the gene matches: 11. The CDR3 loop spans 15 amino acids. Germline loops: CDR1 MDHEN, CDR2 SYDVKM. The CDR3 DNA reads TGTGCCAGCAGAATCGGGAGGTTAAGACGCTACGAGCAGTACTTC. It translates to CASRIGRLRRYEQYF.

The sample holds a few counts of this clonotype. The chain is built from TRBV7-2 and TRBJ2-5; 12 nucleotides agree with TRBD2. V lost 5 bases to trimming and J lost 7 bases; unmatched junction nucleotides: 8. This CDR3 is built from 15 residues. Germline-derived CDR1 and CDR2 are SGHTA and FQGNSA. The CDR3 sequence: CASSHRLAGVLTQYF. In nucleotides, the CDR3 is TGTGCCAGCAGCCATCGACTAGCGGGAGTTTTGACCCAGTACTTC.

The chain employs TRBV5-1 and TRBJ2-3; TRBD1 might be the D (5 bases). This CDR3 spans 15 amino acids. Germline V gives CDR1 SGHRS, CDR2 YFSETQ. V was cut by 5 bases and J by 2 bases, with 15 bases left in between. In nucleotides, the CDR3 is TGCGCCAGCAGTTTTCAGGGTCGGGCCACAGATACGCAGTATTTT. Protein product: CASSFQGRATDTQYF.

This clonotype appeared many times. The chain recombines TRBV2 with TRBJ2-3; D is undetermined. CDR3 length: 15 residues. The V gene lost 7 bases and the J gene lost 0 bases, with 14 bases spanning the gap. The germline V gene encodes CDR1 SNHLY and CDR2 FYNNEI. CDR3 region: CASNQNQLSTDTQYF. CDR3 nucleotides: TGTGCCAGCAATCAAAATCAACTCAGCACAGATACGCAGTATTTT.

This chain uses TRBV4-3 with TRBJ2-1, with 8 bases aligning to TRBD1. CDR1 and CDR2 from the germline V gene are LGHNA and YSLEER. The CDR3 sequence is 18 residues long. V shed 2 bases and J 4 bases; nucleotides not matched to a gene: 13. The CDR3 spells CASSQTTSWQGAYNEQFF. In DNA, the CDR3 is TGCGCCAGCAGCCAAACCACTTCGTGGCAGGGGGCTTACAATGAGCAGTTCTTC.

This clonotype was seen a few times. The chain employs TRBV4-1 and TRBJ2-5, with 7 bases that match TRBD2. CDR1 is MGHRA and CDR2 is YSYEKL in the germline V gene. Trimming cost V 0 bases and J 2 bases; bases outside gene matches: 9. The CDR3 sequence is 17 residues long. CDR3 coding DNA: TGCGCCAGCAGCCAAGATCCCGCGGGAGCTCAACAAGAGACCCAGTACTTC. Protein sequence: CASSQDPAGAQQETQYF.

This clonotype occurred many times. The V and J genes are TRBV3-1 and TRBJ1-5; D is uncertain. V was trimmed by 5 bases and J by 2 bases, leaving 7 bases between them. The CDR3 extends over 13 amino acids. Germline values: CDR1 LGHDT, CDR2 YNNKEL (reference sequence). In DNA form, the CDR3 reads TGTGCCAGCAGCACCGGTCGCAATCAGCCCCAGCATTTT. It codes for CASSTGRNQPQHF.

Remarks on this clonotype: This may be a read error, as it is one base from a much larger clone. The rearrangement links TRBV5-1 to TRBJ2-5; TRBD2 is a possible D gene (7 bases). V gave up 3 bases and J gave up 4 bases, with 19 bases separating them. Germline lookup yields CDR1 SGHRS and CDR2 YFSETQ. This CDR3 comprises 16 residues. The CDR3 reads CASSSLGGGPRETQYF. CDR3 nucleotide sequence: TGCGCCAGCAGCTCCCTAGGGGGAGGGCCGAGAGAGACCCAGTACTTC. Looking up the rest from reference TRBV5-1 and TRBJ2-5 gives the full variable domain: KAGVTQTPRYLIKTRGQQVTLSCSPISGHRSVSWYQQTPGQGLQFLFEYFSETQRNKGNFPGRFSGRQFSNSRSEMNVSTLELGDSALYLCASSSLGGGPRETQYFGPGTRLLVL.

This clonotype was found many times. The CDR3 DNA follows: TGTGCCAGCAGTGAGGGGGTTAATGAGCAGTTCTTC. Protein product: CASSEGVNEQFF. This rearrangement joins TRBV28 to TRBJ2-1, with D perhaps TRBD1 (6 bases). Germline-derived CDR1 and CDR2 are MDHEN and SYDVKM. CDR3 length equals 12 residues. The V gene lost 5 bases and the J gene lost 7 bases, with 9 bases spanning the gap.

This clonotype was counted at least ten times. V and J are TRBV20-1 and TRBJ2-3; 7 bases are shared with TRBD2. Germline values: CDR1 DFQATT, CDR2 SNEGSKA (reference sequence). V lost 3 bases and J lost 1; bases outside the gene matches: 4. The CDR3 is 14 amino acids. DNA of the CDR3: TGCAGTGCTAGTCCCCTAGCGGGCACAGATACGCAGTATTTT. Its protein product is CSASPLAGTDTQYF.

This clonotype was detected many times. This sequence joins TRBV28 and TRBJ2-7; D unresolved. The CDR3 runs 14 residues. CDR1 and CDR2 from the germline V gene are MDHEN and SYDVKM. The V and J ends lost 3 bases and 2 bases respectively, with 11 bases between them. The CDR3 is CASSFRAETYEQYF. DNA of the CDR3: TGTGCCAGCAGTTTTCGGGCAGAAACCTACGAGCAGTACTTC.

V gene TRBV5-6 combines with J gene TRBJ2-7; TRBD2 aligns across 10 bases. V was pared by 4 bases and J by 3 bases, with 4 bases of the junction left unmatched. Germline CDR1 and CDR2: SGHDT and YYEEEE. CDR3 length equals 14 residues. This chain's CDR3 is CASSPGLALYEQYF. For the CDR3, the DNA is TGTGCCAGCAGCCCGGGACTAGCGCTCTACGAGCAGTACTTC.

This clonotype showed up just a few times. The chain couples TRBV28 to TRBJ2-3; D perhaps matches TRBD2 (5 bases). Germline V gives CDR1 MDHEN, CDR2 SYDVKM. The CDR3 length is 16 residues. The V end lost 2 bases, the J end lost 0 bases, and 12 bases lay between the germline ends. The CDR3 DNA sequence: TGTGCCAGCAGTTTAGCGAACGGGATTAGCACAGATACGCAGTATTTT. It translates to CASSLANGISTDTQYF.